Below, 28 T cell receptor beta chains from the same sample are listed, as sequenced in a study of blood T cell repertoires in COVID-19. Sequencing was performed with immunoSEQ multiplex PCR; in TCRdb, only in-frame clones are kept and a portion is missing. The table includes roughly 120,000 clones, just over 90% detected once. The sample was peripheral blood. These receptors came from a human donor with active COVID-19. The donor label of this sample is uncertain.

This chain connects TRBV10-3 to TRBJ2-7; tentatively, D is TRBD1 (6 bases). The germline V and J ends were trimmed by 2 bases and 5 bases, with 13 bases remaining between them. Germline assignment: CDR1 ENHRY and CDR2 SYGVKD. This CDR3 is 14 amino acids long. CDR3 sequence (DNA): TGTGCCATCAGTGAGGGACAGAGGTCCCACGAGCAGTACTTC. This encodes CAISEGQRSHEQYF.

V and J are TRBV25-1 and TRBJ2-1, with D perhaps TRBD1 (5 bases). V shed 1 base and J shed 9 bases, with 13 bases lying between them. Germline assignment: CDR1 MGHDK and CDR2 SYGVNS. The CDR3 spans 14 residues. The CDR3 DNA reads as TGTGCCAGCAGTGAATTGGGGCCTCAGGGTGAGCAGTTCTTC. It codes for CASSELGPQGEQFF.

The chain employs TRBV29-1 and TRBJ2-5, with D perhaps TRBD2 (5 bases). Germline V gives CDR1 SQVTM, CDR2 ANQGSEA. With 0 bases removed from V and 4 bases from J, the gap between germline ends came to 9 bases. The CDR3 is 13 residues long. CDR3 amino acids: CSVEEAGGETQYF. The CDR3 DNA follows: TGCAGCGTTGAAGAGGCTGGAGGAGAGACCCAGTACTTC.

The V and J genes are TRBV18 and TRBJ1-1; D gene unclear. With 2 bases removed from V and 0 bases from J, the gap between germline ends came to 13 bases. Germline CDR1 is KGHSH and CDR2 is LQKENI. This CDR3 region has 16 residues. The chain's CDR3 is CASSPEGRKMNTEAFF. As DNA, the CDR3 is TGTGCCAGCTCACCAGAAGGGAGAAAAATGAACACTGAAGCTTTCTTT.

V and J are TRBV5-1 and TRBJ1-3, with unresolved D. Trimming removed 0 bases at V and 1 base at J, with 8 bases between. Germline V gives CDR1 SGHRS, CDR2 YFSETQ. CDR3 size: 15 residues. The CDR3 DNA sequence: TGCGCCAGCAGCTTGGAGACAACTTCTGGAAACACCATATATTTT. Translation: CASSLETTSGNTIYF.

The genes are TRBV4-3 and TRBJ2-1, with TRBD2 matching 10 bases. The CDR3 has 19 residues. J gave up 4 bases and V 4 bases, and 16 bases lay outside the gene matches. CDR1 is LGHNA, CDR2 YSLEER, per germline. The CDR3 loop is CASSLALSRTSGNYNEQFF. The DNA for the CDR3 is TGCGCCAGCAGCCTAGCTCTAAGTCGGACTAGCGGTAATTACAATGAGCAGTTCTTC.

The gene calls are TRBV2 and TRBJ2-2, with D maybe TRBD2 (5 bases). This CDR3 has 15 amino acids. Germline CDR1 and CDR2: SNHLY and FYNNEI. Trimming left V 5 bases short and J 5 bases short, with 15 bases between. CDR3 sequence: CASSRAGRRTGELFF. In DNA form, the CDR3 reads TGTGCCAGCAGTAGGGCGGGTCGGCGAACCGGGGAGCTGTTTTTT.

The rearrangement joins TRBV7-2 to TRBJ2-7; TRBD1 matches 10 bases. This CDR3 is 15 amino acids long. Looked up from germline, CDR1 is SGHTA and CDR2 is FQGNSA. J gave up 3 bases and V 5 bases, and 7 bases lay outside the gene matches. The CDR3 coding sequence is TGTGCCAGCAGCACTAGGGACAGGGGACTCTACGAGCAGTACTTC. This gives the protein CASSTRDRGLYEQYF. Combining the CDR3 with reference TRBV7-2 and TRBJ2-7 gives the whole variable domain GAGVSQSPSNKVTEKGKDVELRCDPISGHTALYWYRQSLGQGLEFLIYFQGNSAPDKSGLPSDRFSAERTGGSVSTLTIQRTQQEDSAVYLCASSTRDRGLYEQYFGPGTRLTVT.

The chain recombines TRBV5-5 with TRBJ2-1; 10 nucleotides align to TRBD2. The V gene end was trimmed by 0 bases and the J gene end by 7 bases; junction bases not matched to a gene: 13. This CDR3 has 18 amino acids. The germline V gene has CDR1 SGHKS and CDR2 YYEKEE (reference sequence). The CDR3 DNA is TGTGCCAGCAGCTTGGTTTTTAGGTCAGCGGGGGGGCGTAATGAGCAGTTCTTC. Encoded protein: CASSLVFRSAGGRNEQFF.

V gene TRBV6-2 or TRBV6-3 combines with J gene TRBJ2-7, with TRBD2 matching 7 bases. V lost 6 bases, J lost 2 bases, and 13 bases stayed unmatched. The germline V gene has CDR1 MNHEY and CDR2 SVGEGT. The CDR3 covers 16 residues. The CDR3 nucleotides read TGTGCCAGCAGCGAAATAACATGGGGGGGGACCTACGAGCAGTACTTC. It is translated as CASSEITWGGTYEQYF.

The chain joins TRBV7-8 to TRBJ1-1; no clear D. V was cut by 1 base and J by 5 bases, with 17 bases left in between. The CDR3 is made up of 16 amino acids. Germline CDR1 and CDR2: SGHVS and FQNEAQ. CDR3 in amino acids: CASSLVTPVGGTEAFF. In DNA form, the CDR3 reads TGTGCCAGCAGCTTAGTCACCCCGGTCGGAGGAACTGAAGCTTTCTTT.

This rearrangement joins TRBV5-1 to TRBJ2-3; 7 nucleotides match TRBD2. Germline CDR1 reads SGHRS; CDR2 reads YFSETQ. The CDR3 is made up of 17 amino acids. V was clipped by 3 bases and J by 2 bases; unmatched bases: 12. CDR3 protein: CASSSLGGGGFTDTQYF. The CDR3, as DNA: TGCGCCAGCAGCTCACTCGGTGGCGGGGGATTCACAGATACGCAGTATTTT.

The J gene is TRBJ1-2, the V gene TRBV5-1; the D gene is possibly TRBD1 (5 bases). V was clipped by 0 bases and J by 3 bases, with 15 bases between them. There are 16 residues in the CDR3. Per the germline V gene, CDR1 is SGHRS and CDR2 is YFSETQ. The CDR3 loop is CASSLVLAGNHYGYTF. CDR3 nucleotides: TGCGCCAGCAGCTTGGTTCTCGCAGGGAACCACTATGGCTACACCTTC.

In the case of this clone: The identical CDR3 is also encoded by other nucleotide sequences in the sample. J is TRBJ1-1 and V is TRBV5-1; a weak D match, TRBD1 (5 bases). The germline V gene has CDR1 SGHRS and CDR2 YFSETQ. The CDR3 length is 15 residues. The ends were cut back, 4 bases at V and 2 bases at J, with 15 bases in the middle. This CDR3 reads CASSPITGFNTEAFF. The CDR3 DNA reads as TGCGCCAGCAGCCCTATTACAGGATTTAACACTGAAGCTTTCTTT.

The table lists this clone with a count of one. The chain joins TRBV7-2 to TRBJ2-7; 9 bases match TRBD1. This CDR3 region has 17 residues. Looked up from germline, CDR1 is SGHTA and CDR2 is FQGNSA. J gave up 5 bases and V 3 bases, and 14 bases lay outside the gene matches. CDR3 coding DNA: TGTGCCAGCAGCTTCGGCCCAGCGACAGGGGGGGTCCACGAGCAGTACTTC. It translates to CASSFGPATGGVHEQYF.

The chain recombines TRBV7-9 with TRBJ2-6; 8 bases line up with TRBD1. Germline V lookup: CDR1 SEHNR, CDR2 FQNEAQ (reference sequence). Unmatched junction bases numbered 6, after V lost 5 bases and J lost 0 bases. The CDR3 is 17 amino acids. The CDR3 DNA is TGTGCCAGCAGCGACGGGACAGGATCCTCTGGGGCCAACGTCCTGACTTTC. Protein product: CASSDGTGSSGANVLTF.

This chain joins TRBV30 and TRBJ1-2, with a weak D call TRBD1 (6 bases). From germline, CDR1 is GTSNPN and CDR2 SVGIG (reference sequence). The CDR3 runs 16 residues. The V gene lost 3 bases and the J gene lost 4 bases, with 21 bases spanning the gap. CDR3 amino acids: CAWSGAGARVSYGYTF. CDR3 nucleotide sequence: TGTGCCTGGAGCGGGGCAGGGGCGAGGGTATCCTATGGCTACACCTTC.

The count of this clone is one. The chain joins TRBV5-1 to TRBJ2-3, with a tentative D call TRBD2 (6 bases). This CDR3 region has 15 residues. V was clipped by 3 bases and J by 0 bases, with 11 bases between them. The germline V gene encodes CDR1 SGHRS and CDR2 YFSETQ. In DNA, the CDR3 is TGCGCCAGCAGCTCGGGACGGGGGAGCACAGATACGCAGTATTTT. This encodes CASSSGRGSTDTQYF.

V gene TRBV3-1 (or the pseudogene TRBV3-2) combines with J gene TRBJ2-1; maybe TRBD1 (6 bases). Trimming stripped 0 bases from V and 8 bases from J, with 14 bases between. From germline, CDR1 is LGHDT and CDR2 YNNKEL (reference sequence). The CDR3 extends over 15 amino acids. This CDR3 is CASSQDSTGKDEQFF. The DNA of the CDR3 is TGTGCCAGCAGCCAAGACTCCACAGGGAAGGATGAGCAGTTCTTC.

V gene TRBV28 combines with J gene TRBJ2-7; possible D gene TRBD1, 6 bases. Germline V gene sequence: CDR1 MDHEN, CDR2 SYDVKM. Trimming pared 3 bases from V and 4 bases from J, leaving 16 bases between. This CDR3 is built from 15 residues. The CDR3 DNA sequence: TGTGCCAGCAGTTTTACCCAGGGGATGTCATACGAGCAGTACTTC. Its translation is CASSFTQGMSYEQYF.

The rearrangement joins TRBV6-5 to TRBJ1-3; D gene unclear. Germline-derived CDR1 and CDR2 are MNHEY and SVGAGI. V was shortened by 5 bases and J by 0 bases, with 11 bases between the two germline ends. The CDR3 length is 15 residues. Written as DNA, the CDR3 is TGTGCCAGCAGTAGGCAGGCTTCCTCTGGAAACACCATATATTTT. This codes for CASSRQASSGNTIYF.

The chain couples TRBV7-8 to TRBJ2-1, with 13 positions matching TRBD2. The CDR3 covers 15 residues. V trimming: 4 bases; J trimming: 6 bases; junction bases outside the gene matches: 3. The germline CDR1 and CDR2 sequences are SGHVS and FQNEAQ. The CDR3 region is CASSSRTSGGNEQFF. CDR3 nucleotide sequence: TGTGCCAGCAGCTCCAGGACTAGCGGGGGCAATGAGCAGTTCTTC. Full variable domain (remainder filled in from reference TRBV7-8 and TRBJ2-1): GAGVSQSPRYKVAKRGQDVALRCDPISGHVSLFWYQQALGQGPEFLTYFQNEAQLDKSGLPSDRFFAERPEGSVSTLKIQRTQQEDSAVYLCASSSRTSGGNEQFFGPGTRLTVL.

The chain combines TRBV18 with TRBJ1-2; TRBD1 matches at 11 bases. The V gene end was trimmed by 6 bases and the J gene end by 4 bases; junction bases not matched to a gene: 4. Germline V CDR1 and CDR2: KGHSH, LQKENI. The CDR3 totals 14 residues. For the CDR3, the DNA is TGTGCCAGCTCTCGGACAGGGGGCAGCTATGGCTACACCTTC. Protein product: CASSRTGGSYGYTF.

This chain joins TRBV5-1 and TRBJ2-2; D might be TRBD2 (6 bases). CDR3 length: 14 residues. Germline CDR1 reads SGHRS; CDR2 reads YFSETQ. The germline V and J ends were trimmed by 2 bases and 3 bases, with 8 bases remaining between them. As DNA, the CDR3 is TGCGCCAGCAGCTTCGGGGGAGACACCGGGGAGCTGTTTTTT. Translating it yields CASSFGGDTGELFF.

The gene calls are TRBV4-3 and TRBJ2-5, with D tentatively TRBD1 (5 bases). Trimming shortened V by 0 bases and J by 5 bases, and 10 bases separated the two germline ends. The CDR3 sequence is 14 residues long. Germline V gene data show CDR1 as LGHNA and CDR2 as YSLEER. The CDR3 bases are TGCGCCAGCAGCCAAGAAGGAAGGGGTGAGACCCAGTACTTC. Its protein is CASSQEGRGETQYF.

The chain links TRBV11-2 to TRBJ1-2; 7 bases map to TRBD1. The junction had 3 bases not matched to a gene; V was cut back by 4 bases and J by 4 bases. CDR1 and CDR2 from the germline V gene are SGHAT and FQNNGV. The CDR3 loop spans 13 amino acids. CDR3 loop: CASSSDRTYGYTF. CDR3 nucleotides: TGTGCCAGCAGCTCGGACAGGACCTATGGCTACACCTTC. The whole variable domain, filled in from reference TRBV11-2 and TRBJ1-2, reads EAGVAQSPRYKIIEKRQSVAFWCNPISGHATLYWYQQILGQGPKLLIQFQNNGVVDDSQLPKDRFSAERLKGVDSTLKIQPAKLEDSAVYLCASSSDRTYGYTFGSGTRLTVV.

The chain links TRBV2 to TRBJ2-5, with 8 nucleotides matching TRBD1. The CDR3 extends over 12 amino acids. CDR1 and CDR2 (germline): SNHLY, FYNNEI. Trimming at V came to 8 bases and at J to 4 bases, leaving 3 bases not matched to a gene. The CDR3 sequence: CASQGQGETQYF. DNA of the CDR3: TGTGCCAGCCAAGGACAGGGAGAGACCCAGTACTTC.

This chain connects TRBV18 to TRBJ2-6, with D tentatively TRBD1 (5 bases). Germline V CDR1 and CDR2: KGHSH, LQKENI. The CDR3 loop spans 17 amino acids. Between the trimmed V and J ends, which lost 2 bases and 4 bases, there was a span of 15 bases. This CDR3 reads CASSPRIRGTGANVLTF. Written as DNA, the CDR3 is TGTGCCAGCTCACCAAGGATTAGGGGTACCGGGGCCAACGTCCTGACTTTC.